The 12 T cell receptor beta chains reported below all come from one sample, sequenced in a study of blood T cell repertoires in COVID-19. The assay was immunoSEQ multiplex PCR, and TCRdb's table has in-frame clones only and misses some. The data hold about 58,000 clones, with approximately 90% observed a single time. The sequenced sample consisted of peripheral blood. The receptors stem from a man aged 55 to 70 with acute or convalescent COVID-19.

The rearrangement joins TRBV7-9 to TRBJ2-2; maybe TRBD1 (6 bases). From germline, CDR1 is SEHNR and CDR2 FQNEAQ (reference sequence). Trimming took off 8 bases at V and 0 bases at J, with 16 bases between the two ends. The CDR3 runs 16 residues. The CDR3: CASEQTRTANTGELFF. The CDR3 coding sequence is TGTGCCAGCGAACAAACAAGGACAGCGAACACCGGGGAGCTGTTTTTT. The full variable domain, with the rest looked up from reference TRBV7-9 and TRBJ2-2, is DTGVSQNPRHKITKRGQNVTFRCDPISEHNRLYWYRQTLGQGPEFLTYFQNEAQLEKSRLLSDRFSAERPKGSFSTLEIQRTEQGDSAMYLCASEQTRTANTGELFFGEGSRLTVL.

V usage is TRBV27 and J usage is TRBJ2-3; TRBD2 agrees at 11 bases. V was pared by 3 bases and J by 3 bases, with 17 bases of the junction left unmatched. This CDR3 has 20 residues. Per the germline V gene, CDR1 is MNHEY and CDR2 is SMNVEV (reference sequence). The DNA for the CDR3 is TGTGCCAGCAGTTTTGGAGGCGGTAGCGGGAGGGCCCTTTTAACAGATACGCAGTATTTT. Residues: CASSFGGGSGRALLTDTQYF.

The chain couples TRBV6-5 to TRBJ2-7, with 10 bases lining up with TRBD2. V lost 5 bases and J lost 6; bases outside the gene matches: 7. Germline CDR1 reads MNHEY; CDR2 reads SVGAGI. The length of the CDR3 is 14 residues. CDR3 sequence: CASSILAGFIEQYF. CDR3 sequence (DNA): TGTGCCAGCAGTATACTAGCGGGATTTATCGAGCAGTACTTC.

Judged by abundance, this clone is medium-sized (0.01 to 0.1%). This rearrangement joins TRBV11-2 to TRBJ2-7, with TRBD2 identical over 10 bases. With 6 bases clipped from V and 0 bases from J, the junction kept 11 bases outside the gene matches. CDR1 is SGHAT and CDR2 is FQNNGV in the germline V gene. This CDR3 spans 17 amino acids. CDR3 DNA sequence: TGTGCCAGCAGACGAAGGGCTAGCGGGGGCCTCTCCTACGAGCAGTACTTC. Translating gives CASRRRASGGLSYEQYF.

J is TRBJ1-6 and V is TRBV7-2; D unresolved. From germline, CDR1 is SGHTA and CDR2 FQGNSA. The CDR3 is 14 amino acids. V was shortened by 3 bases and J by 5 bases, with 8 bases between the two germline ends. The CDR3 here is CASSLSHHNSPLHF. CDR3 DNA sequence: TGTGCCAGCAGCTTGTCACACCATAATTCACCCCTCCACTTT.

The chain links TRBV19 to TRBJ2-5, with D tentatively TRBD1 (7 bases). Germline CDR1 and CDR2: LNHDA and SQIVND (reference sequence). Trimming stripped 4 bases from V and 4 bases from J, with 16 bases between. CDR3 length: 15 amino acids. The CDR3 nucleotides are TGTGCCAGTAGTACATACAGGGGACTGGGAGAGACCCAGTACTTC. As protein: CASSTYRGLGETQYF.

This clone was seen a single time. The chain has TRBV6-6 and TRBJ1-3, with D tentatively TRBD1 (5 bases). Germline lookup yields CDR1 MNHNY and CDR2 SVGAGI (reference sequence). There are 14 residues in the CDR3. V gave up 5 bases and J gave up 0 bases, with 8 bases separating them. The CDR3 coding sequence is TGTGCCAGCAGTCCAGGGAACTCTGGAAACACCATATATTTT. Translation: CASSPGNSGNTIYF.

This chain uses TRBV6-1 with TRBJ2-2, with D hard to call. Germline lookup yields CDR1 MNHNS and CDR2 SASEGT. The CDR3 totals 15 residues. V shed 2 bases and J shed 6 bases, with 13 bases lying between them. The CDR3 coding sequence is TGTGCCAGCAGTGAACAACCAGACAAGTCCGGGGAGCTGTTTTTT. Residues: CASSEQPDKSGELFF.

The chain couples TRBV4-2 to TRBJ1-2; D is ambiguous. V gave up 1 base and J gave up 7 bases, with 22 bases separating them. Germline V gene data show CDR1 as LGHNA and CDR2 as YNFKEQ. CDR3 length: 17 amino acids. CDR3 residues: CASSQGLDFQDSIGYTF. CDR3 nucleotides: TGTGCCAGCAGCCAAGGACTGGACTTCCAGGACTCGATTGGCTACACCTTC.

The CDR3: CASRRSEQYF. CDR3 coding DNA: TGTGCCAGCAGGCGCTCCGAGCAGTACTTC. The chain joins TRBV6-5 to TRBJ2-7; D remains ambiguous. Between the trimmed V and J ends, which lost 6 bases and 6 bases, there was a span of 6 bases. The CDR3 runs to 10 residues. In germline, CDR1 is MNHEY, CDR2 SVGAGI.

V usage is TRBV5-1 and J usage is TRBJ2-2; 15 bases align to TRBD2. The trim removed 3 bases at V and 6 bases at J, leaving 12 bases unmatched. The CDR3 has 19 residues. The germline gives CDR1 SGHRS, CDR2 YFSETQ. The CDR3 DNA is TGCGCCAGCAGCTCAACAGGACTAGCGGGAGGGCAGAGATCCGGGGAGCTGTTTTTT. It specifies CASSSTGLAGGQRSGELFF.

This clone has a single count. This chain uses TRBV29-1 with TRBJ2-2, with 7 bases fitting TRBD1. The V gene's germline CDR1 is SQVTM and CDR2 ANQGSEA. The CDR3 covers 15 residues. The V gene end was trimmed by 4 bases and the J gene end by 0 bases; junction bases not matched to a gene: 5. This CDR3 reads CSVGIGTANTGELFF. The CDR3 coding sequence is TGCAGCGTTGGCATCGGGACAGCGAACACCGGGGAGCTGTTTTTT.